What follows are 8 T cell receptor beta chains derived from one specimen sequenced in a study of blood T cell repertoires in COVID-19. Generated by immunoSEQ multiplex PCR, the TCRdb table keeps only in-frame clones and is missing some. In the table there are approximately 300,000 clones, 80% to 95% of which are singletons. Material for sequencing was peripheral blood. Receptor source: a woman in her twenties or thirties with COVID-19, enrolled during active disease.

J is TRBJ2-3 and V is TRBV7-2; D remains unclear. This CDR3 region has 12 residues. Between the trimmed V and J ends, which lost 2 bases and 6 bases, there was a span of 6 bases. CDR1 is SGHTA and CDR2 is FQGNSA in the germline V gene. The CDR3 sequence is CASSLLLDTQYF. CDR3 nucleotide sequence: TGTGCCAGCAGCTTACTTCTTGATACGCAGTATTTT. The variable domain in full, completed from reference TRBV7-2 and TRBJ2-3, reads GAGVSQSPSNKVTEKGKDVELRCDPISGHTALYWYRQSLGQGLEFLIYFQGNSAPDKSGLPSDRFSAERTGGSVSTLTIQRTQQEDSAVYLCASSLLLDTQYFGPGTRLTVL.

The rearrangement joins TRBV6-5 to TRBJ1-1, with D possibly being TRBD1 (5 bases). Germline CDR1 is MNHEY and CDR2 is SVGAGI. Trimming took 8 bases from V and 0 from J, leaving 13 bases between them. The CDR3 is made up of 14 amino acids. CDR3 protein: CASCWGVMNTEAFF. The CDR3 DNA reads TGTGCCAGCTGTTGGGGGGTGATGAACACTGAAGCTTTCTTT.

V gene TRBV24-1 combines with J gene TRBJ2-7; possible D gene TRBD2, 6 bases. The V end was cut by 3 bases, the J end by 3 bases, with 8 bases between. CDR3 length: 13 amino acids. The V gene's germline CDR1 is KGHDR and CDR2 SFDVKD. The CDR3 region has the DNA TGTGCCACCAGTGATACGACTAGCTACGAGCAGTACTTC. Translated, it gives CATSDTTSYEQYF.

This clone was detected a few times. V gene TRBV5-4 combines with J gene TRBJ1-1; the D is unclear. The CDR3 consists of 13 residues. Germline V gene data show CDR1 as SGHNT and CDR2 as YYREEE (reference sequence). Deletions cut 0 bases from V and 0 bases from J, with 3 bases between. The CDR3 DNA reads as TGTGCCAGCAGCTTGGCAGTGAACACTGAAGCTTTCTTT. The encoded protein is CASSLAVNTEAFF. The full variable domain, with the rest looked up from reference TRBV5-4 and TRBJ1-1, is ETGVTQSPTHLIKTRGQQVTLRCSSQSGHNTVSWYQQALGQGPQFIFQYYREEENGRGNFPPRFSGLQFPNYSSELNVNALELDDSALYLCASSLAVNTEAFFGQGTRLTVV.

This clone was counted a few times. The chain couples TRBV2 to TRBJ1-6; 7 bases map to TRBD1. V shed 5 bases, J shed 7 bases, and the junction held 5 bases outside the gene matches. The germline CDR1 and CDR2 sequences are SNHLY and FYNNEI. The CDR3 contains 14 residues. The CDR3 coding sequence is TGTGCCAGCAGTTACCCGACAGGGAATTCACCCCTCCACTTT. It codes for CASSYPTGNSPLHF.

The CDR3 sequence: CASSQERTGFYGYTF. CDR3 nucleotide sequence: TGCGCCAGCAGCCAAGAGAGGACAGGGTTCTATGGCTACACCTTC. The V call is TRBV4-1, the J call TRBJ1-2; TRBD1 aligns across 8 bases. Germline CDR1 is MGHRA and CDR2 is YSYEKL. V lost 0 bases and J lost 4; bases outside the gene matches: 4. The CDR3 runs 15 residues.

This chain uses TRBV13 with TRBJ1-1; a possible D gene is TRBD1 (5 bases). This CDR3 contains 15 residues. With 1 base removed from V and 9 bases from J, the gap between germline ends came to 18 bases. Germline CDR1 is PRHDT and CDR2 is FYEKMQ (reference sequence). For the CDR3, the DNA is TGTGCCAGCAGCTTAGAGTGGGCAGGGTCCAAGAAAGCTTTCTTT. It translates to CASSLEWAGSKKAFF.

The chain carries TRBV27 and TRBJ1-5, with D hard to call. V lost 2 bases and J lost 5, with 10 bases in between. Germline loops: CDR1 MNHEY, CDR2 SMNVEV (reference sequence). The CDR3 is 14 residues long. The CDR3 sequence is CASSLQALDQPQHF. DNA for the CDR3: TGTGCCAGCAGTTTACAAGCGTTGGATCAGCCCCAGCATTTT.